The sequence of this T cell receptor beta chain was determined in a study of OX40 agonist ivuxolimab in advanced cancers. Data came from immunoSEQ multiplex PCR; TCRdb stores just in-frame clones and leaves some out. The data show about 40,000 clones, 70% to 90% seen once. J was trimmed by 3 bases and V by 0 bases; bases with no gene match: 8. The CDR3 has 16 amino acids. The germline gives CDR1 MNHEY, CDR2 SVGAGI. The TCR comes from an adult with an advanced solid tumor such as melanoma, head and neck, liver or kidney cancer. The chain couples TRBV6-5 to TRBJ2-7; 7 bases map to TRBD1. This sample comprised CD4+ or CD8+ T cells sorted from blood, obtained in a trial of the OX40 agonist ivuxolimab. The chain's CDR3 is CASSYSRQGSFYEQYF. CDR3 nucleotide sequence: TGTGCCAGCAGTTACTCTAGACAGGGTAGTTTCTACGAGCAGTACTTC.